This T cell receptor beta chain was recorded in a study of identical twins. Each cDNA held unique molecular identifiers, and template switching gave it a universal primer site. TCRdb re-called the 5' RACE reads through MiXCR, storing one row per CDR3 protein. In the table there are roughly 690,000 distinct CDR3 sequences, 20% to 25% of which are singletons. Points on this clonotype: Its antigen is currently unknown.

General observations from the study: Twins' excess sharing was less marked for out-of-frame beta sequences.

This CDR3 contains 17 residues. Per the germline V gene, CDR1 is SGHTA and CDR2 is FQGNSA. The V gene end was trimmed by 5 bases and the J gene end by 3 bases; junction bases not matched to a gene: 11. The sample was also linked to a second study, of T cells expressing NK-cell markers. That work states: About 1.0-8% of CD8+ T cells in more than 5 donors belonged to dominant NKG2C+ clonotypes. Also leading the CD3+CD56-NKG2C+ fraction in a few donors were these clonotypes.

The chain joins TRBV7-2 to TRBJ2-2; 8 bases are a match to TRBD1. Sequenced material: PBMCs. This sequence was found in a woman aged 18-29 years in good health. The CDR3 reads CASSPRTGYVDTGELFF. The CDR3 nucleotides read TGTGCCAGCAGCCCCCGGACAGGGTACGTCGACACCGGGGAGCTGTTTTTT.